Listed here are 20 T cell receptor beta chains from one sample, sequenced in a study of Ad26.COV2.S vaccination and SARS-CoV-2 variants (dated by TCRdb to the early 2020s). The meaning of the sample's time point label: individuals recovered from natural SARS-CoV-2 infection. Preparation of the library involved the immunoSEQ multiplex PCR assay. TCRdb stores this immuneACCESS table with in-frame sequences only. Part of the clones is absent; in the studies checked, under half of the shortfall reflects unresolved V genes, and no reason is known for the rest. The sample table lists some 180,000 clones, around 88% of them with a count of one. 5% to 7% of the sample rests with the top ten. Source: peripheral blood, taken after recovery from COVID-19. The receptors stem from a human donor who had recovered from COVID-19.

A single count supports this clone. The chain recombines TRBV19 with TRBJ1-1, with D unclear. V lost 3 bases to trimming and J lost 6 bases, with 11 bases between them. Germline loops: CDR1 LNHDA, CDR2 SQIVND (reference sequence). The CDR3 runs to 13 residues. DNA of the CDR3: TGTGCCAGTAGTATCCCGATCGGTGCTGAAGCTTTCTTT. Translating it yields CASSIPIGAEAFF.

Regarding this clone: The sample carries other DNA sequences with the same CDR3. The chain links TRBV7-9 to TRBJ2-3, with 12 bases that match TRBD2. The CDR3 runs to 15 residues. V dropped 2 bases and J dropped 5; count of bases not matched to a gene: 2. Per the germline V gene, CDR1 is SEHNR and CDR2 is FQNEAQ (reference sequence). CDR3 in DNA: TGTGCCAGCAGCTTACTAGCGGGGGGGCTAGATACGCAGTATTTT. Its translation: CASSLLAGGLDTQYF.

The J gene is TRBJ2-3, the V gene TRBV5-1, with D perhaps matching TRBD1 or TRBD2 (6 bases each). The CDR3 loop spans 22 amino acids. V lost 5 bases and J 7 bases, leaving 41 bases between the germline ends. Germline CDR1 reads SGHRS; CDR2 reads YFSETQ. CDR3 nucleotides: TGCGCCAGCAGGCCTAGCGACCCTGAACTGGCGCTTAAAGGGGGGAATGCACATACGCAGTATTTT. Its protein product is CASRPSDPELALKGGNAHTQYF.

The chain employs TRBV18 and TRBJ1-4; D is possibly TRBD1 (6 bases). V lost 3 bases, J lost 7 bases, and 18 bases lay in between. Per the germline V gene, CDR1 is KGHSH and CDR2 is LQKENI. CDR3 length equals 16 residues. The CDR3 loop is CASSPPNRERGEKLFF. The DNA for the CDR3 is TGTGCCAGCTCACCCCCCAACAGGGAAAGGGGTGAAAAACTGTTTTTT.

This chain uses TRBV19 with TRBJ2-1; D is unclear. Between the trimmed V and J ends, which lost 3 bases and 9 bases, there was a span of 9 bases. From germline, CDR1 is LNHDA and CDR2 SQIVND (reference sequence). CDR3 length: 12 residues. CDR3 coding DNA: TGTGCCAGTAGTATCCTGATGGGTGAGCAGTTCTTC. Protein product: CASSILMGEQFF. Drawing the rest from reference TRBV19 and TRBJ2-1, the complete variable domain is DGGITQSPKYLFRKEGQNVTLSCEQNLNHDAMYWYRQDPGQGLRLIYYSQIVNDFQKGDIAEGYSVSREKKESFPLTVTSAQKNPTAFYLCASSILMGEQFFGPGTRLTVL.

The chain couples TRBV28 to TRBJ1-3; D ambiguous. The germline CDR1 and CDR2 sequences are MDHEN and SYDVKM. Deletions cut 4 bases from V and 0 bases from J, with 7 bases between. The CDR3 is made up of 14 amino acids. The CDR3 sequence is CASSWALSGNTIYF. The DNA of the CDR3 is TGTGCCAGCAGTTGGGCACTCTCTGGAAACACCATATATTTT. Combining the CDR3 with reference TRBV28 and TRBJ1-3 gives the whole variable domain DVKVTQSSRYLVKRTGEKVFLECVQDMDHENMFWYRQDPGLGLRLIYFSYDVKMKEKGDIPEGYSVSREKKERFSLILESASTNQTSMYLCASSWALSGNTIYFGEGSWLTVV.

This sequence joins TRBV6-5 and TRBJ2-7, with TRBD2 identical over 13 bases. In germline, CDR1 is MNHEY, CDR2 SVGAGI. The CDR3 is 14 amino acids. The trim removed 7 bases at V and 5 bases at J, leaving 5 bases unmatched. The CDR3 nucleotides are TGTGCCAGCACCCGGACTAGCGGGGGCAACGAGCAGTACTTC. Protein sequence: CASTRTSGGNEQYF.

The chain recombines TRBV6-1 with TRBJ1-4; D is unresolved. Germline assignment: CDR1 MNHNS and CDR2 SASEGT. With 3 bases removed from V and 8 bases from J, the gap between germline ends came to 16 bases. The CDR3 runs to 15 residues. The CDR3 DNA reads TGTGCCAGCAGTGAGACTAGTGGGTTCCGAGAAAAACTGTTTTTT. Protein sequence: CASSETSGFREKLFF.

The chain recombines TRBV15 with TRBJ2-2; 11 bases align to TRBD2. This CDR3 region has 14 residues. Germline V lookup: CDR1 LNHNV, CDR2 YYDKDF (reference sequence). V shed 8 bases and J 4 bases; nucleotides not matched to a gene: 3. The CDR3: CATGGLAGTGELFF. CDR3 bases: TGTGCCACCGGAGGACTAGCGGGCACCGGGGAGCTGTTTTTT.

The rearrangement joins TRBV10-1 to TRBJ2-5, with 8 bases that match TRBD1. V lost 8 bases, J lost 5 bases, and 10 bases stayed unmatched. Per the germline V gene, CDR1 is WNHNN and CDR2 is SYGVQD (reference sequence). The CDR3 is made up of 14 amino acids. The CDR3 DNA follows: TGCGCCAGCGGCGTGACAGGGGCGACGGAGACCCAGTACTTC. The encoded protein is CASGVTGATETQYF.

The chain is built from TRBV3-1 (or the pseudogene TRBV3-2) and TRBJ2-4; 7 positions agree with TRBD2. J gave up 7 bases and V 1 base, and 1 base lay outside the gene matches. The CDR3 runs to 13 residues. The germline CDR1 and CDR2 sequences are LGHDT and YNNKEL (reference sequence). The CDR3 DNA follows: TGTGCCAGCAGCCAAGGCGGGAGTAACATTCAGTACTTC. It codes for CASSQGGSNIQYF.

The rearrangement uses TRBV5-4 and TRBJ1-1, with 8 positions matching TRBD1. This CDR3 spans 13 amino acids. CDR1 is SGHNT and CDR2 is YYREEE in the germline V gene (reference sequence). V trimming: 2 bases; J trimming: 8 bases; junction bases outside the gene matches: 5. As DNA, the CDR3 is TGTGCCAGCAGCTTACAGGGGGTCCCCGAAGCTTTCTTT. Translation: CASSLQGVPEAFF.

The CDR3 loop reads CASSETGQGGELFF. DNA of the CDR3: TGTGCCAGCAGTGAAACGGGACAGGGGGGGGAGCTGTTTTTT. The rearrangement uses TRBV6-1 and TRBJ2-2, with TRBD1 matching over 10 bases. The ends lost 2 bases at V and 8 bases at J; junction bases unmatched: 2. The CDR3 is 14 amino acids. Germline CDR1 is MNHNS and CDR2 is SASEGT.

The chain couples TRBV28 to TRBJ1-6; a weak D match, TRBD1 (5 bases). The CDR3 is 16 amino acids. The germline gives CDR1 MDHEN, CDR2 SYDVKM. CDR3 coding DNA: TGTGCAGGTGGCGATGGAGGGACCGGGGGAGTTTCACCCCTCCACTTT. This translates into CAGGDGGTGGVSPLHF. Full variable domain (rest looked up from reference TRBV28 and TRBJ1-6): DVKVTQSSRYLVKRTGEKVFLECVQDMDHENMFWYRQDPGLGLRLIYFSYDVKMKEKGDIPEGYSVSREKKERFSLILESASTNQTSMYLCAGGDGGTGGVSPLHFGNGTRLTVT.

The chain couples TRBV19 to TRBJ2-2, with a possible D match to TRBD2 (6 bases). Germline CDR1 and CDR2: LNHDA and SQIVND (reference sequence). This CDR3 has 15 amino acids. The V and J ends lost 0 bases and 4 bases respectively, with 9 bases between them. This chain's CDR3 is CASSIDREFTGELFF. CDR3 sequence (DNA): TGTGCCAGTAGTATAGATCGGGAGTTCACCGGGGAGCTGTTTTTT.

This rearrangement joins TRBV2 to TRBJ2-1; 10 nucleotides agree with TRBD2. Germline loops: CDR1 SNHLY, CDR2 FYNNEI. V trimming: 7 bases; J trimming: 7 bases; junction bases outside the gene matches: 7. This CDR3 comprises 14 residues. CDR3 bases: TGTGCCAGCATTAGGAGCGGGGGGGCGAATGAGCAGTTCTTC. Its protein product is CASIRSGGANEQFF.

This chain joins TRBV5-6 and TRBJ2-1, with no clear D. V was clipped by 0 bases and J by 2 bases, with 9 bases between them. Germline V lookup: CDR1 SGHDT, CDR2 YYEEEE. The CDR3 length is 15 residues. CDR3 in amino acids: CASSLGFSTYNEQFF. The CDR3 DNA reads TGTGCCAGCAGCTTGGGTTTCTCAACCTACAATGAGCAGTTCTTC.

The chain carries TRBV5-4 and TRBJ1-2; D gene ambiguous. The CDR3 has 14 residues. Trimming cost V 4 bases and J 4 bases, with 14 bases left between them. CDR1 and CDR2 (germline): SGHNT, YYREEE (reference sequence). The CDR3 DNA is TGTGCCAGCAGCCTGGGGAGGGTGGGCTATGGCTACACCTTC. Protein: CASSLGRVGYGYTF.

The chain joins TRBV2 to TRBJ1-2; a possible D gene is TRBD1 (6 bases). The CDR3 extends over 17 amino acids. The germline gives CDR1 SNHLY, CDR2 FYNNEI. V shed 5 bases and J shed 2 bases, with 21 bases lying between them. As DNA, the CDR3 is TGTGCCAGCAGTCCTCACAGCTCCTACCAGGGGAACTATGGCTACACCTTC. This encodes CASSPHSSYQGNYGYTF.

V and J are TRBV24-1 and TRBJ1-2; the match to TRBD1 covers 7 bases. There are 14 residues in the CDR3. The V and J ends lost 4 bases and 5 bases, in that order; junction bases with no gene match: 6. Germline CDR1 reads KGHDR; CDR2 reads SFDVKD. CDR3 DNA sequence: TGTGCCACCAGTGACACCGGGACAGTATATGGCTACACCTTC. Protein: CATSDTGTVYGYTF.